Below, one TCR beta chain is given with its context. The antigen is undetermined. This sample was taken from a study of blood T cells in healthy people across ages. Study-wide results and limits: Researchers deemed the diversity estimates from one million T cells underestimates.

The CDR3 runs 13 residues. Germline loops: CDR1 LNHNV, CDR2 YYDKDF (reference sequence). Trimming took 5 bases from V and 2 from J, leaving 8 bases between them. Sample-barcoded 5' priming and a J-beta primer mix drove a second PCR of roughly 7 to 11 cycles. Template switching added a 12-random-nucleotide identifier to every cDNA molecule. MiXCR was run by TCRdb on the 5' RACE reads, yielding one entry per CDR3 protein. In the table there are about 1.8 million distinct CDR3 sequences, 49% of which are singletons. This sequence was found in a woman aged 40 to 50 in good health. J is TRBJ2-3 and V is TRBV15; perhaps TRBD2 as D (6 bases). The sample taken for sequencing was blood. For the CDR3, the DNA is TGTGCCACCAGCCGGGACTCCACAGATACGCAGTATTTT. It translates to CATSRDSTDTQYF. Based on the CDR3 plus reference TRBV15 and TRBJ2-3, the full variable domain is DAMVIQNPRYQVTQFGKPVTLSCSQTLNHNVMYWYQQKSSQAPKLLFHYYDKDFNNEADTPDNFQSRRPNTSFCFLDIRSPGLGDTAMYLCATSRDSTDTQYFGPGTRLTVL.